This T cell receptor beta chain was captured by sequencing in a study of shared clonotypes between healthy human individuals (dated by TCRdb to the early 2020s). Looking at the study overall: The cohort comprised two women and a few men aged 18 to 49 years. To increase sequencing depth and limit assay-specific biases, different laboratories used diverse techniques to prepare libraries and sequence TCR repertoires. To estimate repertoire size and how much clonotype sharing occurs between individuals, the study deeply sequenced the blood TCR repertoires of about five healthy adults. Between about 0.8 and 9 billion PBMCs per donor were obtained by leukapheresis. For each donor, three plates each were used for CD4 naive and CD4 memory, two plates were used for CD8 naive, and one plate was used for CD8 memory.

Via the germline V gene (reference sequence), CDR1 is LNHDA and CDR2 SQIVND. Including cysteine and phenylalanine, the CDR3 has 14 amino acids. Solely the CDR3 DNA is kept, with 42 bases framed from the first base. Ends trimmed: V by 6 bases, J by 4 bases; bases unmatched to a gene: 4. Using the deep immunoSEQ assay, TCR CDR3 regions were amplified from genomic DNA by multiplex PCR. Extracted genomic DNA from each cell subset was distributed evenly across all wells of several immunoSEQ 96-well plates, and each plate was treated as a replicate. For sorted subsets, about 200 ng genomic DNA, equal to about 30,000 T cell genomes, was loaded into each replicate PCR. Purified libraries were quantified with a Qubit 3.0 fluorometer, sized on a Bioanalyzer 2100, and re-quantified with the KAPA Library Quantification kit. Every immunoSEQ 96-well plate was sequenced on a dedicated single-read 150-cycle Illumina NextSeq 550 flow cell. On the authors' methods: Because the immunoSEQ output included only junctional sequences and no quality scores, the filtering could not be the same as the filtering used for full-length reads. To assign V/J genes and CDR3, sequences were annotated using PyIR, a Python wrapper for IgBLAST v1.9, with IMGT germline references. Any read was removed if the V/J assignment was weak (E-value above 1e-6), the CDR3 was missing, or the read contained stop codons, out-of-frame junctions, or ambiguous translated residues. V3J clonotypes were defined by identical inferred V gene, J gene, and CDR3 amino acid sequence. The percentage overlap between two repertoires was calculated by dividing the number of shared unique clonotypes by the size of the smaller repertoire. Richness of each repertoire was evaluated using RTK rarefaction, the Chao1 estimator, and Recon v2.1 estimates of unobserved clonotypes. OLGA was used to compute generation probabilities for all TCRbeta clonotypes that the gDNA method yielded from a handful of donors. TCRdb's version of the immuneACCESS table is confined to in-frame rearrangements and falls short of the full clone set. An unresolved V gene accounts for under half of the shortfall where checked; the remainder is of unknown origin. D and trimming were read from the DNA, whereas the V and J calls and clone size are those reported in that table. Here the sample has about 610,000 clones; about 96% occur a single time. The ten largest clones take up approximately 0.1% of the sample.

As concerns this clone: Its antigen is currently not known. Base qualities are not at hand, and no much larger clone is one base apart.

For the CD8 naive samples, CD45RO-negative cells were positively selected for CCR7, yielding a CD45RA+CCR7+ population from which TemRA cells were excluded. Donors were healthy HIV-negative adults with no recently reported acute infections or vaccinations. Every donor was a Caucasian adult residing in Nashville, Tennessee, USA. After blood collection by leukapheresis, PBMCs were isolated using Ficoll-Histopaque density gradient centrifugation and then cryopreserved in the vapor phase of liquid nitrogen. Purity and quantity of every magnetically sorted T cell population were checked by analytical flow cytometry. Each sorted fraction had its genomic DNA isolated and then quantified by UV absorbance on a Nanodrop 2000c. Study-wide findings and limitations: Compared with non-shared clonotypes, clonotypes shared by all four sorted-subset donors had higher generation probabilities. Based on pairwise subsampling, the degree of clonotype sharing among donors was expected to be affected by sequencing depth. Even with the large sequencing depth, rarefaction of the sorted-subset datasets indicated that sequencing was incomplete. When several donors were compared, the shared fraction of clonotypes was around 5.1% for naive CD4, approximately 3.5% for naive CD8, roughly 2.3% for memory CD4, and under 0.5% for memory CD8. Sampling was restricted to blood, and TCR repertoires in tissue are likely to differ from TCR repertoires in blood. Estimated clonotype richness was generally larger for naive than for memory subsets. The genetic and exposure-history diversity represented was limited by the small number of donors.

The sequence links TRBV19 to TRBJ2-7; 12 nucleotides in the junction match TRBD2. This TCR was sampled from a woman aged 30 to 39 in good health. The sequenced sample was naive CD8+ T cells sorted from blood. According to the study, the label for this sample's cell subset or site signals: CD45RA+CCR7+. In nucleotides, the sequence is TGTGCCAGTAGCCCTAGCGGGAGGGTGTACGAGCAGTACTTC. The encoded protein is CASSPSGRVYEQYF.